This T cell receptor beta chain was profiled in a study of shared clonotypes between healthy human individuals. Whole-study results and caveats: A generally larger estimated richness was seen in naive subsets than in memory subsets. Sharing across four donors was seen in roughly 5% of naive CD4 clonotypes. An expected dependence of interdonor clonotype sharing on sequencing depth was noted.

Profiled with immunoSEQ multiplex PCR; TCRdb holds only in-frame clones, not every one. The repertoire includes 600,000 to 750,000 clones, 72% of them detected once, and approximately 2% sits in the top ten. The V gene end was trimmed by 0 bases and the J gene end by 6 bases; junction bases not matched to a gene: 4. Germline V CDR1 and CDR2: SNHLY, FYNNEI. The CDR3 loop spans 15 amino acids. This clone was counted only a few times. Its target is not known. Material for sequencing was memory CD4+ T cells sorted from blood. Subset here: CD45RA-negative fraction. The clonotype was recovered from a woman aged 25 to 39 in good health. This rearrangement joins TRBV2 to TRBJ2-2; 7 bases map to TRBD1. The CDR3 loop is CASSEALQGAGELFF. The CDR3 region has the DNA TGTGCCAGCAGTGAAGCGCTTCAGGGGGCCGGGGAGCTGTTTTTT.